These T cell receptor beta chains were read from a single sample in a study of patients and donors after allogeneic stem cell transplantation. TCRdb processed the RT-PCR reads anew with MiXCR; each CDR3 protein has one entry. Among 70,000 to 85,000 distinct CDR3 sequences listed, more than 25% were seen once. The material sequenced was blood, either unsorted or a sorted T cell fraction (not recorded which). These receptors all come from a human donor who was either an allogeneic HSCT recipient or a stem cell or donor lymphocyte infusion donor (not recorded which). It is not recorded whose cells these are; they may come from a transplant donor. The CDR3 runs from the conserved cysteine through the conserved F or W. A D gene is named only where the DNA matches it firmly. The size of a clone is reported for some rows only, either as once, few or many, or as a class for expanded clones.

d_gene: -
v_gene: TRBV29-1
j_gene: TRBJ2-5
abundance: -
CDR3aa: CSVGTALQETQYF
CDR3nt: TGCAGCGTCGGCACTGCGCTACAAGAGACCCAGTACTTC

d_gene: -
v_gene: TRBV7-2
j_gene: TRBJ2-5
abundance: -
CDR3aa: CASSLYVSQETQYF
CDR3nt: TGTGCCAGCAGCTTATACGTTTCCCAAGAGACCCAGTACTTC

d_gene: -
v_gene: TRBV10-3
j_gene: TRBJ2-2
abundance: -
CDR3aa: CAISPWRSNTGELFF
CDR3nt: TGTGCCATCAGCCCCTGGCGGTCGAACACCGGGGAGCTGTTTTTT

d_gene: TRBD1
v_gene: TRBV5-1
j_gene: TRBJ2-7
abundance: -
CDR3aa: CASSLAGTGHEQYF
CDR3nt: TGCGCCAGCAGCTTGGCAGGGACAGGCCACGAGCAGTACTTC

d_gene: -
v_gene: TRBV9
j_gene: TRBJ2-1
abundance: -
CDR3aa: CASSPPREDEQFF
CDR3nt: TGTGCCAGCAGCCCCCCGAGGGAAGATGAGCAGTTCTTC

d_gene: TRBD2
v_gene: TRBV7-9
j_gene: TRBJ2-7
abundance: -
CDR3aa: CASSLRFGGRAHEQYF
CDR3nt: TGTGCCAGCAGCTTAAGATTTGGGGGGAGGGCCCACGAGCAGTACTTC

d_gene: TRBD2
v_gene: TRBV12-3/TRBV12-4
j_gene: TRBJ2-1
abundance: -
CDR3aa: CASSDTSGGKSEQFF
CDR3nt: TGTGCCAGCAGTGATACTAGCGGGGGGAAAAGTGAGCAGTTCTTC

d_gene: TRBD1
v_gene: TRBV6-5
j_gene: TRBJ1-2
abundance: many
CDR3aa: CASREGDRDSGYTF
CDR3nt: TGTGCCAGCAGAGAAGGAGACAGGGATTCGGGCTACACCTTC

d_gene: -
v_gene: TRBV2
j_gene: TRBJ1-2
abundance: few
CDR3aa: CASSEQALYGYTF
CDR3nt: TGTGCCAGCAGTGAACAGGCGCTCTATGGCTACACCTTC

d_gene: TRBD1
v_gene: TRBV7-9
j_gene: TRBJ1-4
abundance: many
CDR3aa: CASSLRGQGSEKLFF
CDR3nt: TGTGCCAGCAGCTTGAGGGGACAGGGCAGTGAAAAACTGTTTTTT

d_gene: TRBD2
v_gene: TRBV12-3/TRBV12-4
j_gene: TRBJ2-3
abundance: -
CDR3aa: CASILSSGSTDTQYF
CDR3nt: TGTGCCAGCATTCTTTCTAGCGGGAGCACAGATACGCAGTATTTT

d_gene: -
v_gene: TRBV4-2
j_gene: TRBJ1-5
abundance: -
CDR3aa: CASSQRTVEQPQHF
CDR3nt: TGTGCCAGCAGCCAACGGACAGTTGAACAGCCCCAGCATTTT

d_gene: -
v_gene: TRBV7-8
j_gene: TRBJ1-5
abundance: few
CDR3aa: CASSQARSGNQPQHF
CDR3nt: TGTGCCAGCAGCCAAGCGCGCTCCGGCAATCAGCCCCAGCATTTT

d_gene: TRBD2
v_gene: TRBV12-3/TRBV12-4
j_gene: TRBJ2-5
abundance: few
CDR3aa: CASSDPTLAGGPDETQYF
CDR3nt: TGTGCCAGCAGTGACCCCACGCTAGCGGGGGGGCCGGATGAGACCCAGTACTTC

d_gene: TRBD1
v_gene: TRBV5-1
j_gene: TRBJ1-6
abundance: few
CDR3aa: CASSLGGTGNSPLHF
CDR3nt: TGCGCCAGCAGCTTGGGGGGGACAGGGAATTCACCCCTCCACTTT

d_gene: TRBD1
v_gene: TRBV10-2
j_gene: TRBJ1-5
abundance: many
CDR3aa: CASSSTGSQPQHF
CDR3nt: TGCGCCAGCAGTTCGACAGGGAGTCAGCCCCAGCATTTT

d_gene: -
v_gene: TRBV11-1
j_gene: TRBJ2-1
abundance: few
CDR3aa: CASSRSGTVNEQFF
CDR3nt: TGTGCCAGCAGCCGTTCCGGGACGGTGAATGAGCAGTTCTTC

d_gene: -
v_gene: TRBV5-5
j_gene: TRBJ1-3
abundance: -
CDR3aa: CASSPVGTDSGNTIYF
CDR3nt: TGTGCCAGCAGCCCTGTAGGGACGGATTCAGGAAACACCATATATTTT

d_gene: -
v_gene: TRBV20-1
j_gene: TRBJ1-4
abundance: few
CDR3aa: CSARDVGDEKLFF
CDR3nt: TGCAGTGCTAGAGATGTGGGGGATGAAAAACTGTTTTTT

d_gene: -
v_gene: TRBV5-5
j_gene: TRBJ2-2
abundance: -
CDR3aa: CASSFLAGGSETGELFF
CDR3nt: TGTGCCAGCAGCTTCCTGGCAGGGGGGAGTGAAACCGGGGAGCTGTTTTTT

d_gene: -
v_gene: TRBV7-3
j_gene: TRBJ2-2
abundance: many
CDR3aa: CASTPKNTGELFF
CDR3nt: TGTGCCAGCACCCCCAAGAACACCGGGGAGCTGTTTTTT

d_gene: -
v_gene: TRBV2
j_gene: TRBJ1-1
abundance: -
CDR3aa: CASQGLRGVGTEAFF
CDR3nt: TGTGCCAGCCAAGGACTTCGGGGGGTCGGCACTGAAGCTTTCTTT

d_gene: -
v_gene: TRBV11-2
j_gene: TRBJ1-2
abundance: -
CDR3aa: CASSLIGFGYTF
CDR3nt: TGTGCCAGCAGCTTAATCGGGTTTGGCTACACCTTC

d_gene: TRBD1
v_gene: TRBV12-3/TRBV12-4
j_gene: TRBJ1-6
abundance: -
CDR3aa: CASSPTGGGSPLHF
CDR3nt: TGTGCCAGCAGCCCGACAGGGGGAGGTTCACCCCTCCACTTT

d_gene: -
v_gene: TRBV15
j_gene: TRBJ1-2
abundance: few
CDR3aa: CATSTSLGYYGYTF
CDR3nt: TGTGCCACCAGCACCTCCTTAGGGTACTATGGCTACACCTTC

d_gene: TRBD2
v_gene: TRBV12-3/TRBV12-4
j_gene: TRBJ2-1
abundance: once
CDR3aa: CASSLLTSGAYNEQFF
CDR3nt: TGTGCCAGCAGTCTCTTGACTAGCGGAGCTTACAATGAGCAGTTCTTC

d_gene: -
v_gene: TRBV12-3/TRBV12-4
j_gene: TRBJ1-1
abundance: many
CDR3aa: CASSPRFNTEAFF
CDR3nt: TGTGCCAGCAGTCCCCGGTTTAACACTGAAGCTTTCTTT

d_gene: -
v_gene: TRBV5-1
j_gene: TRBJ1-1
abundance: few
CDR3aa: CASSQVPIGRLPNTEAFF
CDR3nt: TGCGCCAGCAGCCAAGTTCCTATAGGCAGACTCCCGAACACTGAAGCTTTCTTT

d_gene: TRBD1
v_gene: TRBV20-1
j_gene: TRBJ1-3
abundance: -
CDR3aa: CSVPDRVSGNTIYF
CDR3nt: TGCAGTGTTCCGGACAGGGTCTCTGGAAACACCATATATTTT

d_gene: TRBD2
v_gene: TRBV20-1
j_gene: TRBJ2-5
abundance: -
CDR3aa: CSATGLGETQYF
CDR3nt: TGCAGTGCTACGGGACTAGGAGAGACCCAGTACTTC

d_gene: TRBD2
v_gene: TRBV6-2/TRBV6-3
j_gene: TRBJ2-1
abundance: -
CDR3aa: CASSSTGREFSNEQFF
CDR3nt: TGTGCCAGCAGTAGTACTGGGCGGGAGTTCTCCAATGAGCAGTTCTTC

d_gene: -
v_gene: TRBV4-2
j_gene: TRBJ2-3
abundance: -
CDR3aa: CASRHPRRGLTDTQYF
CDR3nt: TGTGCCAGCAGGCACCCAAGGCGGGGCCTCACAGATACGCAGTATTTT

d_gene: -
v_gene: TRBV10-3
j_gene: TRBJ1-2
abundance: -
CDR3aa: CAISSPGTGDGYGYTF
CDR3nt: TGTGCCATCAGCTCCCCAGGGACCGGAGACGGATATGGCTACACCTTC

d_gene: -
v_gene: TRBV10-3
j_gene: TRBJ2-7
abundance: few
CDR3aa: CAISRSNGTPEQYF
CDR3nt: TGTGCCATCAGTAGATCCAACGGGACTCCTGAGCAGTACTTC

d_gene: -
v_gene: TRBV18
j_gene: TRBJ2-7
abundance: -
CDR3aa: CASSPRYQGYEQYF
CDR3nt: TGTGCCAGCTCACCACGATACCAGGGGTACGAGCAGTACTTC

d_gene: -
v_gene: TRBV18
j_gene: TRBJ1-4
abundance: few
CDR3aa: CASSPTPPPGTAKLFF
CDR3nt: TGTGCCAGCTCACCCACTCCCCCCCCCGGGACCGCGAAACTGTTTTTT

d_gene: TRBD1
v_gene: TRBV29-1
j_gene: TRBJ1-1
abundance: -
CDR3aa: CSVGGQADNTEAFF
CDR3nt: TGCAGCGTAGGGGGACAGGCGGACAACACTGAAGCTTTCTTT

d_gene: -
v_gene: TRBV5-5
j_gene: TRBJ1-4
abundance: few
CDR3aa: CASSLGTTNEKLFF
CDR3nt: TGTGCCAGCAGCTTGGGGACAACTAATGAAAAACTGTTTTTT

d_gene: -
v_gene: TRBV12-3/TRBV12-4
j_gene: TRBJ1-5
abundance: many
CDR3aa: CASSLWGAGQPQHF
CDR3nt: TGTGCCAGCAGTTTGTGGGGGGCCGGTCAGCCCCAGCATTTT

d_gene: -
v_gene: TRBV29-1
j_gene: TRBJ1-5
abundance: many
CDR3aa: CSVDRDTGRWSQHF
CDR3nt: TGCAGCGTTGATAGGGACACGGGCCGGTGGTCCCAGCATTTT

d_gene: TRBD1
v_gene: TRBV5-1
j_gene: TRBJ1-6
abundance: few
CDR3aa: CASSPGTGLTPLHF
CDR3nt: TGCGCCAGCAGCCCCGGGACAGGGTTGACACCCCTCCACTTT

d_gene: -
v_gene: TRBV15
j_gene: TRBJ1-6
abundance: few
CDR3aa: CATSRGLKNPSPLHF
CDR3nt: TGTGCCACCAGCAGAGGGTTAAAAAATCCTTCACCCCTCCACTTT

d_gene: -
v_gene: TRBV20-1
j_gene: TRBJ1-1
abundance: -
CDR3aa: CSAIRQATEAFF
CDR3nt: TGCAGTGCTATACGACAAGCCACTGAAGCTTTCTTT

d_gene: -
v_gene: TRBV20-1
j_gene: TRBJ1-1
abundance: few
CDR3aa: CSGGGWDTEAFF
CDR3nt: TGCAGTGGAGGGGGTTGGGACACTGAAGCTTTCTTT

d_gene: TRBD1
v_gene: TRBV10-3
j_gene: TRBJ2-1
abundance: -
CDR3aa: CAIRGQGSNEQFF
CDR3nt: TGTGCCATCAGAGGACAGGGTTCCAATGAGCAGTTCTTC

d_gene: TRBD1
v_gene: TRBV9
j_gene: TRBJ1-5
abundance: few
CDR3aa: CASNFCPQGGEGDQPQHF
CDR3nt: TGTGCCAGCAACTTTTGTCCCCAGGGGGGGGAAGGGGATCAGCCCCAGCATTTT

d_gene: -
v_gene: TRBV9
j_gene: TRBJ1-4
abundance: -
CDR3aa: CASSVDGGRANEKLFF
CDR3nt: TGTGCCAGCAGCGTAGATGGGGGCAGGGCTAATGAAAAACTGTTTTTT

d_gene: -
v_gene: TRBV5-1
j_gene: TRBJ2-3
abundance: few
CDR3aa: CASSLGAVVDTQYF
CDR3nt: TGCGCCAGCAGCTTGGGAGCGGTAGTAGATACGCAGTATTTT

d_gene: -
v_gene: TRBV7-3
j_gene: TRBJ2-3
abundance: -
CDR3aa: CASSLNLARTDTQYF
CDR3nt: TGTGCCAGCAGCTTAAACCTAGCTCGCACAGATACGCAGTATTTT

d_gene: -
v_gene: TRBV9
j_gene: TRBJ1-2
abundance: few
CDR3aa: CASSVGNNYGYTF
CDR3nt: TGTGCCAGCAGCGTAGGGAATAACTATGGCTACACCTTC